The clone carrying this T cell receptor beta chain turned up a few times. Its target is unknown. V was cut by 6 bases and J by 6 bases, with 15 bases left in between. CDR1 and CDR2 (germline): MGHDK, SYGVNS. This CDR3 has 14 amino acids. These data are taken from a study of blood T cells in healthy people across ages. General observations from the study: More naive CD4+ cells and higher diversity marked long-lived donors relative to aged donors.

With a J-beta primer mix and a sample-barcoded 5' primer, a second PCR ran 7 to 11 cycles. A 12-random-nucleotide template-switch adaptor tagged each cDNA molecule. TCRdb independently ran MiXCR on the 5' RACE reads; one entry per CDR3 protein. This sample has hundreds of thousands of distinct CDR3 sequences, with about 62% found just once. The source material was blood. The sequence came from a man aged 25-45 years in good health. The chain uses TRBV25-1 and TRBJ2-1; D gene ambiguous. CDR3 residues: CASSQGEQINEQFF. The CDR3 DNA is TGTGCCAGCAGCCAAGGAGAACAGATCAATGAGCAGTTCTTC.